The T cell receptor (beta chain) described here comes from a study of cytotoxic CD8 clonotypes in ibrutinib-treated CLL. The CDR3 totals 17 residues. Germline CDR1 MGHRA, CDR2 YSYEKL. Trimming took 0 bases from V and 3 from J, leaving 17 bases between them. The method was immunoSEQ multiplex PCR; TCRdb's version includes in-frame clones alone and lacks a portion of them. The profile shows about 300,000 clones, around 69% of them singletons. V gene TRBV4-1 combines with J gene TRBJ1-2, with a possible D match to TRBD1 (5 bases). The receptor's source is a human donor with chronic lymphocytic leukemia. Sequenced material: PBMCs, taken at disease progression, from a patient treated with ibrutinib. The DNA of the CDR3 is TGCGCCAGCAGCCAAGATGGGGTCGGCAGGGCCTACTATGGCTACACCTTC. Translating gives CASSQDGVGRAYYGYTF.